This TCR beta chain derives from a study of Ad26.COV2.S vaccination and SARS-CoV-2 variants. Study context: In the study, Ad26.COV2.S was injected intramuscularly once, or twice 56 days apart. Study-wide results and limits: Non-spike TCR breadth showed similarity between vaccine and placebo recipients. Breadth, reportedly substantial, characterized the spike-specific CD8+ and CD4+ T cell responses after vaccination.

Clones were read by immunoSEQ multiplex PCR, and TCRdb kept only the in-frame ones, dropping some. The sample contains some 340,000 clones, roughly 84% of which appear only once. CDR1 and CDR2 (germline): SNHLY, FYNNEI. The CDR3 runs 14 residues. The V end was cut by 7 bases, the J end by 2 bases, with 12 bases between. Turning to this clone: Its target is not known.

As to treatment: some 19 received Ad26.COV2.S at low or high dose, single or two shots; roughly five received placebo; per-sample allocation not given. The study sampled participants on day 63 after the first vaccine or placebo injection. The origin of this receptor is a person aged 18-65 years who received the Ad26.COV2.S COVID-19 vaccine or a placebo. The chain uses TRBV2 and TRBJ1-3, with D unclear. The starting material was peripheral blood, obtained in a trial of Ad26.COV2.S vaccine versus placebo. The CDR3 reads CASTTIDPGNTIYF. The CDR3 DNA sequence: TGTGCCAGCACTACGATCGACCCTGGAAACACCATATATTTT.